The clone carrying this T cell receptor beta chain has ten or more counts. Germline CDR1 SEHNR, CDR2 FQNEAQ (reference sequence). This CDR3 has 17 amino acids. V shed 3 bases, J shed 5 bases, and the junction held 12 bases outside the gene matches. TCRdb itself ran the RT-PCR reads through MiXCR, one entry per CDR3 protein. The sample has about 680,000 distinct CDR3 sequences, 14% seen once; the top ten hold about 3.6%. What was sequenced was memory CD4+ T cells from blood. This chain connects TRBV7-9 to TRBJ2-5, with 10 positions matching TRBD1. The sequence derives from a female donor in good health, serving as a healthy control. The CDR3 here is CASSFDVGGQGVETQYF. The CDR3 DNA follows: TGTGCCAGCAGCTTTGATGTTGGAGGACAGGGGGTGGAGACCCAGTACTTC.